The next 11 T cell receptor beta chains were all read from a single sample in a study of graft-versus-host responses after intestinal transplantation. Here immunoSEQ multiplex PCR was the method, and the copy in TCRdb shows in-frame clones only, minus some. Altogether tens of thousands of clones are present, 70% to 90% being singletons, with the ten largest covering roughly 1.7%. Material: PBMCs, obtained 26 days after transplant. The receptor source for this set is a human patient who received an intestinal transplant, so some T cells may come from the graft donor.

The chain is built from TRBV28 and TRBJ2-2, with unresolved D. The germline gives CDR1 MDHEN, CDR2 SYDVKM. V lost 2 bases and J lost 6, with 10 bases in between. The CDR3 is 14 amino acids. CDR3 region: CASSLNPLAGELFF. The CDR3 bases are TGTGCCAGCAGTTTAAACCCCTTAGCCGGGGAGCTGTTTTTT.

The chain combines TRBV25-1 with TRBJ2-3, with TRBD2 as a possible D gene (6 bases). This CDR3 region has 13 residues. Germline V gives CDR1 MGHDK, CDR2 SYGVNS. With 7 bases removed from V and 1 base from J, the gap between germline ends came to 9 bases. The CDR3 DNA is TGTGCCAGCACCGGGACTGGCACAGATACGCAGTATTTT. The encoded protein is CASTGTGTDTQYF.

The genes are TRBV19 and TRBJ1-6; D gene unclear. V was trimmed by 8 bases and J by 6 bases, leaving 14 bases between them. The CDR3 totals 14 residues. Per the germline V gene, CDR1 is LNHDA and CDR2 is SQIVND (reference sequence). The CDR3: CASSRGGSNSPLHF. Written as DNA, the CDR3 is TGTGCCAGTTCTCGGGGAGGGAGTAATTCACCCCTCCACTTT.

This clone turned up a few times. The J gene is TRBJ1-3, the V gene TRBV13; 9 bases line up with TRBD1. The germline V gene has CDR1 PRHDT and CDR2 FYEKMQ (reference sequence). The junction had 7 bases not matched to a gene; V was cut back by 5 bases and J by 5 bases. The CDR3 spans 15 residues. CDR3 sequence (DNA): TGTGCCAGCAGCGCCGGACAGGGGTTGAGAAACACCATATATTTT. Its protein product is CASSAGQGLRNTIYF.

The table lists this clone with a few counts. This chain links TRBV28 with TRBJ1-4; 8 positions agree with TRBD1. The ends lost 5 bases at V and 8 bases at J; junction bases unmatched: 10. The CDR3 has 15 residues. From germline, CDR1 is MDHEN and CDR2 SYDVKM. The CDR3 DNA sequence: TGTGCCAGCAGTCACAGGACAGGGACGGGGGAAAAACTGTTTTTT. Protein sequence: CASSHRTGTGEKLFF.

V gene TRBV19 combines with J gene TRBJ2-2, with a possible D match to TRBD2 (6 bases). Germline lookup yields CDR1 LNHDA and CDR2 SQIVND (reference sequence). This CDR3 has 14 amino acids. Trimming took off 6 bases at V and 0 bases at J, with 8 bases between the two ends. For the CDR3, the DNA is TGTGCCAGTAGATTAGCGGCGAACACCGGGGAGCTGTTTTTT. Amino acid sequence: CASRLAANTGELFF.

The V and J genes are TRBV6-1 and TRBJ1-1; D not certain. The V gene lost 7 bases and the J gene lost 0 bases, with 9 bases spanning the gap. The CDR3 length is 13 residues. The germline CDR1 and CDR2 sequences are MNHNS and SASEGT. CDR3 bases: TGTGCCAGCACACCTACCCTGAACACTGAAGCTTTCTTT. It codes for CASTPTLNTEAFF.

This CDR3 reads CASSPQGLGETQYF. The CDR3 nucleotides are TGTGCCAGCAGCCCACAGGGGTTAGGAGAGACCCAGTACTTC. The rearrangement uses TRBV9 and TRBJ2-5; 7 bases agree with TRBD1. Germline CDR1 reads SGDLS; CDR2 reads YYNGEE. The ends lost 4 bases at V and 4 bases at J; junction bases unmatched: 7. The CDR3 totals 14 residues.

This clone was counted a single time. This chain uses TRBV5-5 with TRBJ1-5; D ambiguous. The germline gives CDR1 SGHKS, CDR2 YYEKEE (reference sequence). The CDR3 covers 15 residues. V was cut by 0 bases and J by 5 bases, with 12 bases left in between. The DNA for the CDR3 is TGTGCCAGCAGCTTGGTGATGGTACGGGATCAGCCCCAGCATTTT. Translated, it gives CASSLVMVRDQPQHF.

The chain has TRBV19 and TRBJ1-2; TRBD1 aligns across 7 bases. CDR1 LNHDA and CDR2 SQIVND come from the germline V gene (reference sequence). After removal of 2 bases from V and 8 bases from J, the junction contained 11 bases not matched to a gene. The length of the CDR3 is 15 residues. CDR3 protein: CASSITEGALSGYTF. The DNA of the CDR3 is TGTGCCAGTAGTATAACCGAGGGGGCCCTATCCGGCTACACCTTC. The full variable domain, with the rest looked up from reference TRBV19 and TRBJ1-2, is DGGITQSPKYLFRKEGQNVTLSCEQNLNHDAMYWYRQDPGQGLRLIYYSQIVNDFQKGDIAEGYSVSREKKESFPLTVTSAQKNPTAFYLCASSITEGALSGYTFGSGTRLTVV.

The J gene is TRBJ1-3, the V gene TRBV4-1; tentatively, D is TRBD1 (6 bases). CDR3 length equals 16 residues. Germline assignment: CDR1 MGHRA and CDR2 YSYEKL. Trimming pared 0 bases from V and 2 bases from J, leaving 11 bases between. The CDR3 here is CASSQDATGTGNTIYF. The DNA of the CDR3 is TGCGCCAGCAGCCAAGACGCTACAGGGACTGGAAACACCATATATTTT.